Listed below are T cell receptor beta chains from one sample, sequenced in a study of T cell responses to AZD1222 COVID-19 vaccine. The table came from immunoSEQ multiplex PCR; TCRdb's copy has only in-frame clones and leaves some out. The sample includes over 150,000 clones, around 90% seen only once; the top ten take about 6%. The sequenced sample was peripheral blood, obtained on day 0 of AZD1222 vaccination. These receptors were taken from an adult in good health. CDR3s include the opening cysteine and the closing phenylalanine or tryptophan. The D gene is left open where the match is weak. Not every row has a clone size; where given, it reads once, few, many or a size class.

v_gene,abundance,j_gene,d_gene,CDR3nt,CDR3aa
TRBV6-5,-,TRBJ1-4,-,TGTGCCAGCAGGCTCGCGTCCGAAAAACTGTTTTTT,CASRLASEKLFF
TRBV30,-,TRBJ1-1,TRBD1,TGTGCCTGGAGTGTTCACACGTCAGGGGGCACTGAAGCTTTCTTT,CAWSVHTSGGTEAFF
TRBV30,-,TRBJ2-3,-,TGTGCCTGGAGCGAGAGAGGGACTAGCACAGATACGCAGTATTTT,CAWSERGTSTDTQYF
TRBV4-3,-,TRBJ1-5,-,TGCGCCAGCAGCCAAGAATACCAGACTCAGCCCCAGCATTTT,CASSQEYQTQPQHF
TRBV6-5,once,TRBJ1-6,TRBD1,TGTGCCAGCACGATCAGGGGGGCCTATAATTCACCCCTCCACTTT,CASTIRGAYNSPLHF
TRBV5-4,-,TRBJ2-3,TRBD2,TGTGCCAGCAGCTTGGGTCAACTAGCGGGCGGAGAGTATTTT,CASSLGQLAGGEYF
TRBV3-1/TRBV3-2,-,TRBJ2-5,TRBD2,TGTGCCAGCAGCCTGGTGTATGCGGGAGGAGGAGAGACCCAGTACTTC,CASSLVYAGGGETQYF
TRBV28,-,TRBJ1-1,-,TGTGCCAGCAGTTGGGGATCCCGACAGATCGGAGCTTTCTTT,CASSWGSRQIGAFF
TRBV3-1/TRBV3-2,-,TRBJ2-4,-,TGTGCCAGCAAAACTACTTTTAACGAAAACATTCAGTACTTC,CASKTTFNENIQYF
TRBV24-1,-,TRBJ2-5,TRBD1,TGTGCCACCAGCGGGACAGGGGGCCAAGAGACCCAGTACTTC,CATSGTGGQETQYF
TRBV28,-,TRBJ1-1,TRBD1,TGTGCCAGCAGCTTAGGGACAGGGGATTACACTGAAGCTTTCTTT,CASSLGTGDYTEAFF
TRBV25-1,once,TRBJ1-1,-,TGTGCCAGCACGCGGACCGACAGGCCTGGGAACACTGAAGCTTTCTTT,CASTRTDRPGNTEAFF
TRBV5-6,many,TRBJ2-2,-,TGTGCCAGCAGCTTCCGGACGACCGGGGAGCTGTTTTTT,CASSFRTTGELFF
TRBV5-1,-,TRBJ2-6,-,TGCGCCAGCAGCGTACGGAACTCAGGGGCCAACGTCCTGACTTTC,CASSVRNSGANVLTF
TRBV6-1,-,TRBJ1-5,TRBD1,TGTGCCAGCAGTGAGTGGGGGCGGACAGGGGGCCGCAATCAGCCCCAGCATTTT,CASSEWGRTGGRNQPQHF
TRBV10-3,-,TRBJ2-3,TRBD2,TGTGCCATCAGGGATCAACCGGGACTAGCGGGAGATTCCGGAGTATTAGATACGCAGTATTTT,CAIRDQPGLAGDSGVLDTQYF
TRBV29-1,-,TRBJ1-6,TRBD1,TGCAGCGTTGCCCACAGGGGGGGGAATTCACCCCTCCACTTT,CSVAHRGGNSPLHF
TRBV19,-,TRBJ2-2,-,TGTGCCAGTAGTATAGGTGCAGGGACGAACACCGGGGAGCTGTTTTTT,CASSIGAGTNTGELFF
TRBV6-5,-,TRBJ2-2,-,TGTGCCAGCAGTCCTGGACCCAGGGGGGAGCTGTTTTTT,CASSPGPRGELFF
TRBV5-1,-,TRBJ1-2,-,TGCGCCAGCAGCTTGGGGACAGACTATGGCTACACCTTC,CASSLGTDYGYTF
TRBV11-3,-,TRBJ2-2,-,TGTGCCAGCAGCTTAGGGAGGCGTACCGGGGAGCTGTTTTTT,CASSLGRRTGELFF
TRBV15,-,TRBJ2-5,-,TGTGCCACCAGCAGAGATAGGCTAACAGAGAGGCAAGAGACCCAGTACTTC,CATSRDRLTERQETQYF
TRBV30,-,TRBJ1-3,-,TGTGCCTGGATGCAGATCCCTGGAAACACCATATATTTT,CAWMQIPGNTIYF
TRBV4-2,-,TRBJ2-7,TRBD2,TGTGCCAGCAGCCAAGAAGGAATAGCGGGAAGTAGATCCTACGAGCAGTACTTC,CASSQEGIAGSRSYEQYF
TRBV7-3,-,TRBJ1-6,-,TGTGCCAGCAGCTTAGTCTATAATTCACCCCTCCACTTT,CASSLVYNSPLHF
TRBV4-3,-,TRBJ2-2,-,TGCGCCAGCAGCCAAGATGTGGTTATTCGGTCAGGAGCGAGTTGGGAGCTGTTTTTT,CASSQDVVIRSGASWELFF
TRBV7-9,-,TRBJ1-3,-,TGTGCCAGCAGCTTAGACAGCGGGACTGGAAACACCATATATTTT,CASSLDSGTGNTIYF
TRBV28,-,TRBJ1-1,-,TGTGCCAGCAGTCAGCCACAGGGCCGGAACACTGAAGCTTTCTTT,CASSQPQGRNTEAFF
TRBV6-5,-,TRBJ2-7,TRBD1,TGTGCCAGCGGGACAGATAACTCCTACGAGCAGTACTTC,CASGTDNSYEQYF
TRBV19,-,TRBJ2-6,-,TGTGCCAGTAGTATATCTACTGGGGCCAACGTCCTGACTTTC,CASSISTGANVLTF
TRBV7-2,-,TRBJ1-6,TRBD1,TGTGCCAGCAGCTTAGGTCGGGACAGGGGCTTTTATAATTCACCCCTCCACTTT,CASSLGRDRGFYNSPLHF
TRBV28,-,TRBJ1-3,-,TGTGCCAGCTCATTCTCAGGATATGGAAACACCATATATTTT,CASSFSGYGNTIYF
TRBV28,-,TRBJ1-1,TRBD1,TGTGCCAGCAGGTGGGACAGGGGGCGGCGGACTGAAGCTTTCTTT,CASRWDRGRRTEAFF
TRBV6-5,-,TRBJ2-2,-,TGTGCCAGCAGTTACTCCGGGACATTGAACACCGGGGAGCTGTTTTTT,CASSYSGTLNTGELFF
TRBV28,once,TRBJ2-1,TRBD2,TGTGCCAGCAGTTTAGCGGGAGGGCGTTACAATGAGCAGTTCTTC,CASSLAGGRYNEQFF
TRBV9,-,TRBJ2-7,-,TGTGCCAGCAGCGTCTCAGAAGCGGCATCCTACGAGCAGTACTTC,CASSVSEAASYEQYF
TRBV7-2,-,TRBJ1-5,-,TGTGCCAGCAGCCCAAGCAGGGAGGGTCAGCCCCAGCATTTT,CASSPSREGQPQHF
TRBV7-2,few,TRBJ2-3,TRBD1,TGTGCCAGCAGCCTATATTCGGGACAGGGGTTCTCTAGCACAGATACGCAGTATTTT,CASSLYSGQGFSSTDTQYF
TRBV5-4,-,TRBJ2-3,-,TGTGCCAGCAACGATCGGCGACAGCTGAGCACAGATACGCAGTATTTT,CASNDRRQLSTDTQYF
TRBV6-1,once,TRBJ2-1,TRBD1,TGTGCCAGCAGTGGGCTGACAGGGTTATCAAACAATGAGCAGTTCTTC,CASSGLTGLSNNEQFF
TRBV30,-,TRBJ2-6,-,TGTGCCTGGGGACGGAAGGATATCTCTGGGGCCAACGTCCTGACTTTC,CAWGRKDISGANVLTF
TRBV6-2/TRBV6-3,-,TRBJ1-2,-,TGTGCCAGCAGTTACCGAGGACAGTCCCTTGGCTACACCTTC,CASSYRGQSLGYTF
TRBV6-5,-,TRBJ2-3,-,TGTGCCAGCACTCCCACCGGGACCGACTTCGCTACGCAGTATTTT,CASTPTGTDFATQYF